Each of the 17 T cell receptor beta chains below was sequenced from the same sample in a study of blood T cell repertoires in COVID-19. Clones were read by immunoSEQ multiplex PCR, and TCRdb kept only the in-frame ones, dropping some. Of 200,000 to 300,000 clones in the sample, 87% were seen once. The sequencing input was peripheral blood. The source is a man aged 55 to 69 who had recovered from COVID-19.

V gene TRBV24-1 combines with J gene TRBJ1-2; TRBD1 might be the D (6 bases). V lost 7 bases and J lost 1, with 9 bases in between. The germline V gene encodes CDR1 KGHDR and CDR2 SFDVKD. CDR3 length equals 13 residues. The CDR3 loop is CATRSGVNYGYTF. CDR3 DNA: TGTGCCACCAGATCAGGGGTTAACTATGGCTACACCTTC.

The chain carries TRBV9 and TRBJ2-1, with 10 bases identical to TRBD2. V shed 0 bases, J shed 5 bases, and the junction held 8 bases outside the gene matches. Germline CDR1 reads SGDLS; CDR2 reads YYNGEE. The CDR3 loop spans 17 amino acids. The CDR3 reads CASSVAPGTSDNNEQFF. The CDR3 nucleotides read TGTGCCAGCAGCGTAGCACCCGGGACTAGCGATAACAATGAGCAGTTCTTC.

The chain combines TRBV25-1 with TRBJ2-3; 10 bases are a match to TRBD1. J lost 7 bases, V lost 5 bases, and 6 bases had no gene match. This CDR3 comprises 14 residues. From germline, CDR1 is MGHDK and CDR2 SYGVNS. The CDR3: CASSPGQGFHTQYF. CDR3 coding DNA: TGTGCCAGCAGTCCGGGACAGGGGTTCCATACGCAGTATTTT.

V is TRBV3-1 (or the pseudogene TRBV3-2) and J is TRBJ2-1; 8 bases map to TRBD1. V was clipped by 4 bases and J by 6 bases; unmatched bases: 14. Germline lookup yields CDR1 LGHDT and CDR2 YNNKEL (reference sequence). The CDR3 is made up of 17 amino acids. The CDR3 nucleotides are TGTGCCAGCAGCCCGAGAAGTGGGCAGGGGGCGAGCAATGAGCAGTTCTTC. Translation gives CASSPRSGQGASNEQFF.

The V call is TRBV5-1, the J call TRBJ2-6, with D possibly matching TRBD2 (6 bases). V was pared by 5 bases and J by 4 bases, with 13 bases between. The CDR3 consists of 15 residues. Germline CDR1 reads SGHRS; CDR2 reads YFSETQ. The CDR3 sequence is CASSSGGMGANVLTF. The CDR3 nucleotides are TGCGCCAGCAGTTCAGGAGGGATGGGGGCCAACGTCCTGACTTTC.

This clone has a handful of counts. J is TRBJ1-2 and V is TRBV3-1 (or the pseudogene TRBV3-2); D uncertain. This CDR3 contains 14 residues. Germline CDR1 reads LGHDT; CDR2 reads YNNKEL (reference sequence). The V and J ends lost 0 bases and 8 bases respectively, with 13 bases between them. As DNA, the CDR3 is TGTGCCAGCAGCCAAGATCTAATTGGAGGGGGCTACACCTTC. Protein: CASSQDLIGGGYTF.

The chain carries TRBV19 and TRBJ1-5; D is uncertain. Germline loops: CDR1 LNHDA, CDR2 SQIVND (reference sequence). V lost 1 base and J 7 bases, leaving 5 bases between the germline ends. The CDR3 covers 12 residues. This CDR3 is CASSIVAQPQHF. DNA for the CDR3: TGTGCCAGTAGTATAGTGGCCCAGCCCCAGCATTTT.

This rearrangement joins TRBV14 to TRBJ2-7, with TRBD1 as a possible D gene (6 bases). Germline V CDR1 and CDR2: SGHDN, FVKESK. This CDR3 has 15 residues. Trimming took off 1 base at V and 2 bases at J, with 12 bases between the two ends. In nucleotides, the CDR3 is TGTGCCAGCAGCCAAGGACAGGCCGAGACCTACGAGCAGTACTTC. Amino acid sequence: CASSQGQAETYEQYF.

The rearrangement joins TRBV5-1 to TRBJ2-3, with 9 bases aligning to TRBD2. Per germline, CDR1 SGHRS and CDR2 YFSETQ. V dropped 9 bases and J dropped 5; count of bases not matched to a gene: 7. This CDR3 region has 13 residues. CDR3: CATATSGEDTQYF. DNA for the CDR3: TGCGCCACCGCGACTAGCGGTGAAGATACGCAGTATTTT.

This CDR3 reads CASSPRTGTPMYEQYF. The CDR3 DNA is TGTGCCAGCAGCCCGCGGACGGGGACACCTATGTACGAGCAGTACTTC. The V and J genes are TRBV21-1 and TRBJ2-7; the table's D gene call, TRBD1, was not cross checked with the DNA. TRBV21-1 is a pseudogene. This CDR3 is built from 16 residues.

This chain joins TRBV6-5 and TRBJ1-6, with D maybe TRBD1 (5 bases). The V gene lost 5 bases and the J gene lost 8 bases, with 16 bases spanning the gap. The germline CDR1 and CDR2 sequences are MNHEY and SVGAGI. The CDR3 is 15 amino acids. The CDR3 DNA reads TGTGCCAGCAGTCTCACAGGCCCCCAGGATTCACCCCTCCACTTT. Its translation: CASSLTGPQDSPLHF.

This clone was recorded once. The CDR3 bases are TGTGCCAGCAGCTTAACTTTAGGGACAGGCTCAGGGACCCAGTACTTC. It is translated as CASSLTLGTGSGTQYF. The V call is TRBV7-2, the J call TRBJ2-5; 8 bases agree with TRBD1. Germline V lookup: CDR1 SGHTA, CDR2 FQGNSA. The CDR3 sequence is 16 residues long. J gave up 7 bases and V 2 bases, and 12 bases lay outside the gene matches.

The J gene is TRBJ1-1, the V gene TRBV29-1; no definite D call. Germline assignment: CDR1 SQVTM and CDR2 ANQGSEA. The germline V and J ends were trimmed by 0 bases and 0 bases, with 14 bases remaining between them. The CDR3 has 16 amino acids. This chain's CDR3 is CSVEDRRRPVNTEAFF. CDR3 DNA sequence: TGCAGCGTTGAAGATCGGAGGAGACCCGTGAACACTGAAGCTTTCTTT.

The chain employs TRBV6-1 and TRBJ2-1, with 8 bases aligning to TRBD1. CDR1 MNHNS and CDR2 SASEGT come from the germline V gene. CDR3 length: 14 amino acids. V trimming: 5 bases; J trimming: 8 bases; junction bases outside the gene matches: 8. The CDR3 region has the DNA TGTGCCAGCAGTAGGACAGGGCTAGGAGATGAGCAGTTCTTC. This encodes CASSRTGLGDEQFF.

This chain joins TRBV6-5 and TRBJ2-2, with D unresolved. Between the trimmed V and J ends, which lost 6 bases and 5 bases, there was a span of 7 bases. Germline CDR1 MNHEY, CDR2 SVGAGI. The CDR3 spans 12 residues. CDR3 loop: CASRAQTGELFF. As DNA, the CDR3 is TGTGCCAGCAGGGCCCAGACCGGGGAGCTGTTTTTT.

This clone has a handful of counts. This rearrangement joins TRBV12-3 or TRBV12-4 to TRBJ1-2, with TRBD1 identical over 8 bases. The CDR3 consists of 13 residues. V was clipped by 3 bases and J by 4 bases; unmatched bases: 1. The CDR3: CASSFDRGYGYTF. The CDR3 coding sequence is TGTGCCAGCAGTTTTGACAGGGGCTATGGCTACACCTTC.

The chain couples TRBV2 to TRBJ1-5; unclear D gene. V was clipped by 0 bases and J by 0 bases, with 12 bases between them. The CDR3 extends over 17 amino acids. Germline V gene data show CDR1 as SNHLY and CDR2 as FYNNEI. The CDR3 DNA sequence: TGTGCCAGCAGTGAAGCGAGGAGAGCTTATAGCAATCAGCCCCAGCATTTT. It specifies CASSEARRAYSNQPQHF.